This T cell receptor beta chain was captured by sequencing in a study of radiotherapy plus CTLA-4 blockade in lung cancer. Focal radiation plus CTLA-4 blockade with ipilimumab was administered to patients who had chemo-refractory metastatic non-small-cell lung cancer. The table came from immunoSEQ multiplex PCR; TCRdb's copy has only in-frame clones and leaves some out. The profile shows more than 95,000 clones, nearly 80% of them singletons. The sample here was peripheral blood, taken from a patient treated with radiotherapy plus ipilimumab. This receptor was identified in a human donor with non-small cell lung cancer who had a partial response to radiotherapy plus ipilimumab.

In nucleotides, the CDR3 is TGTGCCAGCAGCTTCGACAGGACGACCGGCTACACCTTC. Translation gives CASSFDRTTGYTF. The V call is TRBV5-6, the J call TRBJ1-2, with a weak D call TRBD1 (6 bases). The CDR3 spans 13 residues. Germline V gene sequence: CDR1 SGHDT, CDR2 YYEEEE. The V end lost 2 bases, the J end lost 8 bases, and 13 bases lay between the germline ends.